This T cell receptor beta chain was identified during a study of shared clonotypes between healthy human individuals. Using immunoSEQ multiplex PCR, the repertoire was profiled, and TCRdb retains in-frame clones only, with some absent. The table records 1.4 million to 1.5 million clones, approximately 97% of them present only once. The CDR3 has 13 residues. Germline V gene lookup returns CDR1 SQVTM and CDR2 ANQGSEA. The V end lost 7 bases, the J end lost 1 base, and 13 bases lay between the germline ends. This sequence was found in a man younger than 45 in good health. The sequenced sample consisted of naive CD4+ T cells sorted from blood. Subset noted: CD45RA+ positively selected. The chain is built from TRBV29-1 and TRBJ1-1, with D hard to call. The CDR3 region is CSAVRGWNTEAFF. Written as DNA, the CDR3 is TGCAGCGCCGTTCGGGGTTGGAACACTGAAGCTTTCTTT. Combining the CDR3 with reference TRBV29-1 and TRBJ1-1 gives the whole variable domain SAVISQKPSRDICQRGTSLTIQCQVDSQVTMMFWYRQQPGQSLTLIATANQGSEATYESGFVIDKFPISRPNLTFSTLTVSNMSPEDSSIYLCSAVRGWNTEAFFGQGTRLTVV.